A single sample gave rise to the 8 T cell receptor beta chains below, sequenced in a study of CXCR3-negative and CXCR3-positive naive CD8 T cells (dated 2019 in TCRdb). The instrument given in TCRdb is NextSeq 550. The Human TCR Profiling Kit (MiLaboratory) was used to prepare UMI-labeled 5' RACE TRB cDNA libraries. Reads reprocessed by TCRdb are summarized as one entry per CDR3 protein sequence, and DNA is absent. The sample table gives 50,000 to 55,000 distinct CDR3 sequences. Approximately 1.5% of the sample is in the top ten clones. What was sequenced was naive CXCR3- CD8+ T cells from blood. Reading the label with the study, this specimen's cell subset or site is: CD45RO-CCR7+CD27+CD95- naive CD8+ T cells lacking CXCR3 (TNR3-). All receptors come from a human donor in good health. Some clones in this sample may be carry-over from other donors' samples.

CDR3 residues: CASSPRPPYEQYF. V gene TRBV6-5 combines with J gene TRBJ2-7; the D call from TCRdb, TRBD2, cannot be confirmed without DNA. The V gene's germline CDR1 is MNHEY and CDR2 SVGAGI. The CDR3 spans 13 residues.

The rearrangement uses TRBV12-2 and TRBJ1-3; there is no DNA to check the TCRdb D call of TRBD1. TRBV12-2 is a pseudogene. CDR3 length: 13 residues. The CDR3 spells CASRFGKRKHIYF.

This chain links TRBV11-2 with TRBJ2-7; absent DNA, TCRdb's TRBD1 call cannot be checked. CDR1 and CDR2 from the germline V gene are SGHAT and FQNNGV. This CDR3 has 13 amino acids. The CDR3 is CASSSGQRYEQYF.

The rearrangement uses TRBV28 and TRBJ2-7; TCRdb calls TRBD2, which cannot be checked without DNA. Germline-derived CDR1 and CDR2 are MDHEN and SYDVKM. There are 15 residues in the CDR3. CDR3 sequence: CASSYSGRAADEQYF.

The chain recombines TRBV12-3 or TRBV12-4 with TRBJ2-7. This CDR3 is built from 14 residues. The CDR3: CASSLSTASYEQYF.

The chain employs TRBV28 and TRBJ2-7; the TRBD1 assignment by TCRdb is unverifiable without DNA. The germline gives CDR1 MDHEN, CDR2 SYDVKM. This CDR3 spans 15 amino acids. The CDR3 spells CASSLGQGSTYEQYF. Complete variable domain (other parts from reference TRBV28 and TRBJ2-7): DVKVTQSSRYLVKRTGEKVFLECVQDMDHENMFWYRQDPGLGLRLIYFSYDVKMKEKGDIPEGYSVSREKKERFSLILESASTNQTSMYLCASSLGQGSTYEQYFGPGTRLTVT.

The genes are TRBV7-9 and TRBJ2-1; no DNA is available, so the TRBD1 call from TCRdb remains unchecked. The CDR3 runs 13 residues. Germline V CDR1 and CDR2: SEHNR, FQNEAQ (reference sequence). CDR3 sequence reads: CASSLSGGGGKFF.

The V and J genes are TRBV7-9 and TRBJ2-1; without DNA, the TCRdb call of TRBD2 cannot be checked. This CDR3 spans 17 amino acids. The V gene's germline CDR1 is SEHNR and CDR2 FQNEAQ (reference sequence). CDR3 region: CASSFPDQREGYNEQFF. Looking up the rest from reference TRBV7-9 and TRBJ2-1 gives the full variable domain: DTGVSQNPRHKITKRGQNVTFRCDPISEHNRLYWYRQTLGQGPEFLTYFQNEAQLEKSRLLSDRFSAERPKGSFSTLEIQRTEQGDSAMYLCASSFPDQREGYNEQFFGPGTRLTVL.